This is a list of T cell receptor beta chains from one sample in a study of Ad26.COV2.S vaccination and SARS-CoV-2 variants. Measured with immunoSEQ multiplex PCR; TCRdb has only the in-frame clones, and not every one. The table lists about 250,000 clones, around 87% of them singletons. Sequenced material: peripheral blood, taken in a trial of Ad26.COV2.S vaccine versus placebo. The receptor source for this set is a person between 18 and 60 years old who received the Ad26.COV2.S COVID-19 vaccine or a placebo. CDR3s include the opening cysteine and the closing phenylalanine or tryptophan. Each record gives: J gene, V gene, clone size, D gene, CDR3 DNA, CDR3 protein. The D gene is left open where the match is weak. Size is omitted from some rows. Given values are once, few, many or a class for expanded clones.

TRBJ1-1	TRBV2	-	-	TGTGCCAGCAGGCTTAGGGGACTGATGAACACTGAAGCTTTCTTT	CASRLRGLMNTEAFF
TRBJ2-7	TRBV2	few	-	TGTGCCAGCAGGAGGACACCTTCCCTCTACGAGCAGTACTTC	CASRRTPSLYEQYF
TRBJ1-1	TRBV5-4	-	-	TGTGCCAGCAGCTACAATTCGGTCATGAACACTGAAGCTTTCTTT	CASSYNSVMNTEAFF
TRBJ1-1	TRBV25-1	-	-	TGTGCCAGAATACTAAGGGAGAACACTGAAGCTTTCTTT	CARILRENTEAFF
TRBJ2-5	TRBV5-1	many	TRBD1	TGCGCCAGCAGCGGGGGACAGGGGGATTCAGAGACCCAGTACTTC	CASSGGQGDSETQYF
TRBJ1-2	TRBV3-1/TRBV3-2	-	-	TGTGCCAGCAGCCATCGACAGCTTAACTATGGCTACACCTTC	CASSHRQLNYGYTF
TRBJ1-5	TRBV18	-	TRBD1	TGTGCCAGCTCACCGACAGGGGTTTGGGTTGGAAGTGGTCAGCCCCAGCATTTT	CASSPTGVWVGSGQPQHF
TRBJ1-1	TRBV27	few	-	TGTGCCAGCAGTTTCCAGGGCATGAACACTGAAGCTTTCTTT	CASSFQGMNTEAFF
TRBJ1-5	TRBV4-1	once	-	TGCGCCAGCAGGAAAGTGGACAGTAGCAATCAGCCCCAGCATTTT	CASRKVDSSNQPQHF
TRBJ2-3	TRBV6-2/TRBV6-3	once	TRBD2	TGTGCCAGCAGTTACGGAGGGACTAGCGTGGCAGATACGCAGTATTTT	CASSYGGTSVADTQYF
TRBJ1-5	TRBV27	-	-	TGTGCCAGCTCCCACGGGGGACACAGCAATCAGCCCCAGCATTTT	CASSHGGHSNQPQHF
TRBJ2-3	TRBV10-3	-	-	TGTGCCATCTCCGGGTTCGGGGCCCCGGGCACAGATACGCAGTATTTT	CAISGFGAPGTDTQYF